What follows are 24 T cell receptor beta chains derived from one specimen sequenced in a study of blood T cell repertoires in COVID-19. Libraries were prepared by immunoSEQ multiplex PCR; TCRdb keeps only in-frame clonotypes and omits some of them. Of about 240,000 clones listed, about 80% are singletons. The sequencing input was peripheral blood. All receptors come from an elderly woman with acute or convalescent COVID-19.

This clone was seen just once. The chain uses TRBV5-3 and TRBJ1-6, with 8 bases fitting TRBD1. TRBV5-3 is recorded as an ORF, its role being uncertain. The CDR3 has 18 residues. With 7 bases clipped from V and 10 bases from J, the junction kept 22 bases outside the gene matches. The CDR3 nucleotides read TGTGCCAGAGGCCGATTATTACAGGGGGGTTTGAAGGGATCACCCCTCCACTTT. This encodes CARGRLLQGGLKGSPLHF.

The chain uses TRBV9 and TRBJ2-3; 9 nucleotides match TRBD1. This CDR3 is built from 15 residues. V was clipped by 3 bases and J by 2 bases; unmatched bases: 4. Per the germline V gene, CDR1 is SGDLS and CDR2 is YYNGEE. CDR3 protein: CASSARDRVTDTQYF. In nucleotides, the CDR3 is TGTGCCAGCAGCGCCAGGGACAGGGTCACAGATACGCAGTATTTT.

The rearrangement joins TRBV9 to TRBJ1-4, with 7 bases fitting TRBD1. Looked up from germline, CDR1 is SGDLS and CDR2 is YYNGEE. Trimming removed 0 bases from V and 5 bases from J; junction bases left unmatched: 4. The CDR3 has 15 residues. The CDR3 nucleotides are TGTGCCAGCAGCGTAGCCGGGACAGAAAATGAAAAACTGTTTTTT. Translating it yields CASSVAGTENEKLFF.

V is TRBV7-8 and J is TRBJ1-5, with 8 bases fitting TRBD1. The trim removed 5 bases at V and 5 bases at J, leaving 8 bases unmatched. This CDR3 has 15 amino acids. Germline V gene sequence: CDR1 SGHVS, CDR2 FQNEAQ. In nucleotides, the CDR3 is TGTGCCAGCAGCACCAGCCAGGGGGCGCATCAGCCCCAGCATTTT. It is translated as CASSTSQGAHQPQHF.

The genes are TRBV3-1 (or the pseudogene TRBV3-2) and TRBJ1-1; 10 bases align to TRBD1. The CDR3 length is 16 residues. J gave up 3 bases and V 4 bases, and 8 bases lay outside the gene matches. CDR1 is LGHDT and CDR2 is YNNKEL in the germline V gene (reference sequence). The CDR3 here is CASSPRDRGPYTEAFF. The CDR3 DNA reads as TGTGCCAGCAGCCCCCGGGACAGGGGACCTTACACTGAAGCTTTCTTT.

This chain joins TRBV11-3 and TRBJ2-2; 8 nucleotides align to TRBD2. Germline V gene data show CDR1 as SGHNT and CDR2 as YENEEA. This CDR3 is built from 14 residues. The V and J ends lost 8 bases and 6 bases, in that order; junction bases with no gene match: 8. The CDR3 sequence is CASASGGASGELFF. The CDR3 bases are TGTGCCAGCGCTTCCGGGGGGGCCTCCGGGGAGCTGTTTTTT. Using reference TRBV11-3 and TRBJ2-2 for the parts outside the CDR3, the full variable domain is EAGVVQSPRYKIIEKKQPVAFWCNPISGHNTLYWYLQNLGQGPELLIRYENEEAVDDSQLPKDRFSAERLKGVDSTLKIQPAELGDSAVYLCASASGGASGELFFGEGSRLTVL.

CDR3 coding DNA: TGTGCCAGCAGGCAGGCAGGGAGGATACAAGAGACCCAGTACTTC. It is translated as CASRQAGRIQETQYF. The chain is built from TRBV5-6 and TRBJ2-5, with a tentative D call TRBD2 (6 bases). V lost 5 bases to trimming and J lost 2 bases, with 16 bases between them. The CDR3 has 15 residues. Per germline, CDR1 SGHDT and CDR2 YYEEEE.

The genes are TRBV19 and TRBJ1-5, with 7 bases lining up with TRBD1. V lost 7 bases and J lost 3; bases outside the gene matches: 9. The CDR3 spans 15 residues. The germline CDR1 and CDR2 sequences are LNHDA and SQIVND (reference sequence). The CDR3 protein is CASNTGVGVNQPQHF. The CDR3 DNA reads TGTGCCAGTAACACAGGGGTTGGAGTCAATCAGCCCCAGCATTTT.

The gene calls are TRBV20-1 and TRBJ1-5, with 8 bases fitting TRBD1. In germline, CDR1 is DFQATT, CDR2 SNEGSKA (reference sequence). There are 14 residues in the CDR3. V dropped 3 bases and J dropped 1; count of bases not matched to a gene: 2. CDR3 sequence reads: CSASRQGSNQPQHF. DNA for the CDR3: TGCAGTGCTAGTAGACAGGGGAGCAATCAGCCCCAGCATTTT.

The rearrangement links TRBV5-1 to TRBJ2-3, with 8 bases that match TRBD1. Looked up from germline, CDR1 is SGHRS and CDR2 is YFSETQ. The CDR3 sequence is 16 residues long. V lost 0 bases, J lost 3 bases, and 6 bases stayed unmatched. The CDR3 reads CASSLATQGGTDTQYF. The CDR3 region has the DNA TGCGCCAGCAGCTTGGCCACACAGGGGGGAACAGATACGCAGTATTTT.

The V call is TRBV9, the J call TRBJ2-1; 14 bases match TRBD2. The V and J ends lost 4 bases and 0 bases, in that order; junction bases with no gene match: 9. This CDR3 contains 19 residues. Germline lookup yields CDR1 SGDLS and CDR2 YYNGEE. The CDR3 here is CASSISGTSGGYSYNEQFF. The CDR3 region has the DNA TGTGCCAGCAGCATATCCGGGACTAGCGGGGGTTACTCCTACAATGAGCAGTTCTTC.

The chain couples TRBV10-3 to TRBJ2-5; TRBD1 matches at 10 bases. Germline V gene sequence: CDR1 ENHRY, CDR2 SYGVKD. The CDR3 spans 15 residues. V was pared by 6 bases and J by 2 bases, with 6 bases of the junction left unmatched. The CDR3 DNA reads TGTGCCATCAGCCCGGGACAGGGGCGACAAGAGACCCAGTACTTC. Amino acid sequence: CAISPGQGRQETQYF.

Points on this clone: This same CDR3 is encoded by further DNA sequences in the sample. The rearrangement uses TRBV7-2 and TRBJ2-3; D unresolved. CDR1 and CDR2 from the germline V gene are SGHTA and FQGNSA. The CDR3 totals 12 residues. The V and J ends lost 5 bases and 2 bases respectively, with 5 bases between them. The CDR3, as DNA: TGTGCCAGCAGCCTATTCACAGATACGCAGTATTTT. The encoded protein is CASSLFTDTQYF.

The CDR3 spells CATSRVRSAARQETQYF. CDR3 bases: TGTGCCACCAGCAGAGTCAGATCGGCGGCGAGACAAGAGACCCAGTACTTC. This chain uses TRBV15 with TRBJ2-5; D gene unclear. The germline V gene has CDR1 LNHNV and CDR2 YYDKDF (reference sequence). Trimming shortened V by 1 base and J by 2 bases, and 17 bases separated the two germline ends. This CDR3 comprises 17 residues. Combining the CDR3 with reference TRBV15 and TRBJ2-5 gives the whole variable domain DAMVIQNPRYQVTQFGKPVTLSCSQTLNHNVMYWYQQKSSQAPKLLFHYYDKDFNNEADTPDNFQSRRPNTSFCFLDIRSPGLGDTAMYLCATSRVRSAARQETQYFGPGTRLLVL.

The chain is built from TRBV2 and TRBJ1-4, with 8 nucleotides matching TRBD1. V trimming: 6 bases; J trimming: 7 bases; junction bases outside the gene matches: 7. There are 14 residues in the CDR3. Germline V lookup: CDR1 SNHLY, CDR2 FYNNEI. CDR3 protein: CASRRTGFVEKLFF. In DNA form, the CDR3 reads TGTGCCAGCAGGCGGACAGGGTTCGTTGAAAAACTGTTTTTT. Supplemented by reference TRBV2 and TRBJ1-4, the full variable domain reads EPEVTQTPSHQVTQMGQEVILRCVPISNHLYFYWYRQILGQKVEFLVSFYNNEISEKSEIFDDQFSVERPDGSNFTLKIRSTKLEDSAMYFCASRRTGFVEKLFFGSGTQLSVL.

This chain uses TRBV12-3 or TRBV12-4 with TRBJ1-2; no definite D call. With 8 bases removed from V and 4 bases from J, the gap between germline ends came to 11 bases. The CDR3 loop spans 12 amino acids. For the CDR3, the DNA is TGTGCCAGCCGTTCCCCAGGCTATGGCTACACCTTC. Encoded protein: CASRSPGYGYTF.

This chain links TRBV3-1 (or the pseudogene TRBV3-2) with TRBJ2-5; perhaps TRBD1 as D (6 bases). The V and J ends lost 4 bases and 1 base respectively, with 10 bases between them. Per germline, CDR1 LGHDT and CDR2 YNNKEL (reference sequence). The CDR3 loop spans 14 amino acids. DNA for the CDR3: TGTGCCAGCAGCCCCGGGGACATCCAAGAGACCCAGTACTTC. It yields the protein CASSPGDIQETQYF.

This clone has a handful of counts. This chain joins TRBV19 and TRBJ1-6; D possibly corresponds to TRBD1 (6 bases). The length of the CDR3 is 16 residues. CDR1 and CDR2 from the germline V gene are LNHDA and SQIVND (reference sequence). With 10 bases removed from V and 9 bases from J, the gap between germline ends came to 25 bases. The CDR3 nucleotides are TGTGCCACCGCCAATCCCCCGGCAGGGGAGAGTTCACCCCTCCACTTT. It is translated as CATANPPAGESSPLHF.

The genes are TRBV7-9 and TRBJ2-3, with TRBD1 matching over 9 bases. With 5 bases clipped from V and 2 bases from J, the junction kept 8 bases outside the gene matches. Per the germline V gene, CDR1 is SEHNR and CDR2 is FQNEAQ (reference sequence). The CDR3 is 16 amino acids. The CDR3 region has the DNA TGTGCCAGCAGCCCGCCGGGACAGGGAATCACAGATACGCAGTATTTT. It codes for CASSPPGQGITDTQYF.

The chain couples TRBV11-2 to TRBJ2-5; D is perhaps TRBD1 (6 bases). Germline V CDR1 and CDR2: SGHAT, FQNNGV. V was pared by 1 base and J by 4 bases, with 10 bases between. The CDR3 is 14 residues long. The chain's CDR3 is CASSLVRGSETQYF. CDR3 in DNA: TGTGCCAGCAGCTTAGTCAGGGGCTCAGAGACCCAGTACTTC.

The chain employs TRBV4-1 and TRBJ2-2; 10 bases agree with TRBD2. Losses at the gene ends were 0 bases for V and 4 bases for J; bases not matched to a gene: 2. This CDR3 has 16 amino acids. CDR1 and CDR2 (germline): MGHRA, YSYEKL. The DNA for the CDR3 is TGCGCCAGCAGCCAAGAGATAGCGGGGGGCACCGGGGAGCTGTTTTTT. Residues: CASSQEIAGGTGELFF.

There are a few counts of this clone. The rearrangement links TRBV28 to TRBJ1-4; 7 nucleotides align to TRBD1. After removal of 4 bases from V and 5 bases from J, the junction contained 22 bases not matched to a gene. CDR3 length: 20 amino acids. Germline V CDR1 and CDR2: MDHEN, SYDVKM. The CDR3 protein is CASSSPFRQGLLFRNEKLFF. CDR3 DNA: TGTGCCAGCAGTTCTCCCTTTAGACAGGGTCTCTTATTCCGGAATGAAAAACTGTTTTTT. Full variable domain (missing parts from reference TRBV28 and TRBJ1-4): DVKVTQSSRYLVKRTGEKVFLECVQDMDHENMFWYRQDPGLGLRLIYFSYDVKMKEKGDIPEGYSVSREKKERFSLILESASTNQTSMYLCASSSPFRQGLLFRNEKLFFGSGTQLSVL.

V and J are TRBV6-5 and TRBJ2-5; 9 nucleotides line up with TRBD2. J was trimmed by 5 bases and V by 6 bases; bases with no gene match: 4. The CDR3 runs 13 residues. Germline CDR1 reads MNHEY; CDR2 reads SVGAGI. As DNA, the CDR3 is TGTGCCAGCAGCTCAAGCGGGGGGGAGACCCAGTACTTC. This codes for CASSSSGGETQYF.

The gene calls are TRBV27 and TRBJ1-6, with 7 bases matching TRBD1. The CDR3 loop spans 15 amino acids. Germline lookup yields CDR1 MNHEY and CDR2 SMNVEV (reference sequence). V lost 6 bases, J lost 7 bases, and 9 bases stayed unmatched. CDR3 in DNA: TGTGCCAGCAGCCGCGGACAGGTTGGGAATTCACCCCTCCACTTT. It translates to CASSRGQVGNSPLHF.